These T cell receptor beta chains were read from a single sample in a study of PD-1 blockade in classical Hodgkin lymphoma. Produced via immunoSEQ multiplex PCR; TCRdb's table is partial and in-frame only. Among roughly 100,000 clones listed, 75% to 90% were seen once. Source: peripheral blood mononuclear cells (PBMCs), taken before the second cycle of nivolumab. These receptors were taken from a human donor with classical Hodgkin lymphoma. The conserved cysteine and the conserved F or W are not part of the CDR3 here.

v_call,cdr3_aa
TRBV9,ASNSGQGSSYEQY
TRBV10-3,AISESSGGETQY
TRBV5-5,ASSLGAGEKLF
TRBV25-1,ASLGISLEAF
TRBV5-6,ASGTVSSYNSPLH
TRBV6-5,ASSELAGYEQY
TRBV30,AWSWEGQNNSPLH
TRBV27,ASSFTPPGTGDTGELF
TRBV19,ASSITGEQF
TRBV5-4,ASSPGGVIAKNIQY
TRBV11-2,ASSFLPDRERDGYT
TRBV29-1,SVMTGTKNIQY
TRBV7-3,ASSLTGQGDYGYT
TRBV25-1,ASSEYGENNYGYT
TRBV10-3,AISAQGSTDTQY
TRBV29-1,SVEEVRSDTQY
TRBV21-1,ASSKDVVPLSNQPQH
TRBV7-2,ASSSPLQGATNEKLF
TRBV19,ASSHGTGVHEKLF
TRBV6-6,ASSSPDRVSEKLF
TRBV28,ASSVLQGAYEQY
TRBV19,ASSIIKGASSTDTQY
TRBV5-4,ASSLDRGSYEQY
TRBV7-2,ASSLPGGPYEQY
TRBV5-1,ASGYPRGNEQF
TRBV30,AWSLYRGHGYGYT
TRBV11-2,ASSLVAGTGELF
TRBV19,ASSRTTEDNSPLH
TRBV25-1,ASRRGEKLF
TRBV9,ASSVEGGLDYGYT
TRBV11-3,ASSLDGQGPGNEQF
TRBV5-4,ASSFLGETQY
TRBV21-1,ASSNSSDRGNSPLH
TRBV4-2,ASSQDKVPGLTSGNTIY
TRBV29-1,SAGDGGNQPQH
TRBV5-1,ASSLGQTSTDTQY
TRBV2,ASAQGGPF
TRBV6-1,ASSEVGLTWEQY
TRBV7-2,ASSLVPGGAGANVLT
TRBV20-1,SAGTRFEQF
TRBV11-2,ASSLFQGPFSGNTIY
TRBV29-1,SVRTGGDSPLH
TRBV27,ASSLSGTELYVNTEAF
TRBV2,ASREGAGSPLH
TRBV7-2,ASSMGLAGGRSYEQY
TRBV19,ASSTRDGAEKLF
TRBV7-9,ASRWGQVSTDTQY
TRBV10-3,AISPIPGLAGGRGELF
TRBV6-5,ASSRGDNQPQH
TRBV5-8,ASSLAGNEKLF
TRBV7-7,ASSARISSGANVLT
TRBV19,ASSGQGYSSPLH
TRBV19,ASTGPNYGYT
TRBV13,ASSSRGASGGGTDTQY
TRBV10-1,ASSDQKTVTTQY
TRBV19,ASSMGRGQGALYGYT
TRBV5-3,ARSSGLAGVSGANVLT
TRBV7-3,ASSVTSGPSDTQY
TRBV30,AWRGQGDSNTIY